This T cell receptor beta chain was sequenced during a study of T-cell memory formation after mild COVID-19. This clonotype came up a few times. TCRdb reprocessed the 5' RACE reads with MiXCR, giving one entry per CDR3 protein. The sample records more than 450,000 distinct CDR3 sequences, roughly 18% being singletons. The receptor was isolated from an adult woman who had mild COVID-19 (a few samples of this study predate the infection). Cell type and time point are not known. Specimen: PBMCs or a T cell subset sorted from them (not recorded which).

CDR3 protein: CSASDQDPYEQYF. CDR3 nucleotides: TGCAGTGCTAGCGATCAGGATCCCTACGAGCAGTACTTC. The chain employs TRBV20-1 and TRBJ2-7; D is ambiguous. In germline, CDR1 is DFQATT, CDR2 SNEGSKA (reference sequence). CDR3 length: 13 residues. V shed 3 bases and J shed 2 bases, with 11 bases lying between them.